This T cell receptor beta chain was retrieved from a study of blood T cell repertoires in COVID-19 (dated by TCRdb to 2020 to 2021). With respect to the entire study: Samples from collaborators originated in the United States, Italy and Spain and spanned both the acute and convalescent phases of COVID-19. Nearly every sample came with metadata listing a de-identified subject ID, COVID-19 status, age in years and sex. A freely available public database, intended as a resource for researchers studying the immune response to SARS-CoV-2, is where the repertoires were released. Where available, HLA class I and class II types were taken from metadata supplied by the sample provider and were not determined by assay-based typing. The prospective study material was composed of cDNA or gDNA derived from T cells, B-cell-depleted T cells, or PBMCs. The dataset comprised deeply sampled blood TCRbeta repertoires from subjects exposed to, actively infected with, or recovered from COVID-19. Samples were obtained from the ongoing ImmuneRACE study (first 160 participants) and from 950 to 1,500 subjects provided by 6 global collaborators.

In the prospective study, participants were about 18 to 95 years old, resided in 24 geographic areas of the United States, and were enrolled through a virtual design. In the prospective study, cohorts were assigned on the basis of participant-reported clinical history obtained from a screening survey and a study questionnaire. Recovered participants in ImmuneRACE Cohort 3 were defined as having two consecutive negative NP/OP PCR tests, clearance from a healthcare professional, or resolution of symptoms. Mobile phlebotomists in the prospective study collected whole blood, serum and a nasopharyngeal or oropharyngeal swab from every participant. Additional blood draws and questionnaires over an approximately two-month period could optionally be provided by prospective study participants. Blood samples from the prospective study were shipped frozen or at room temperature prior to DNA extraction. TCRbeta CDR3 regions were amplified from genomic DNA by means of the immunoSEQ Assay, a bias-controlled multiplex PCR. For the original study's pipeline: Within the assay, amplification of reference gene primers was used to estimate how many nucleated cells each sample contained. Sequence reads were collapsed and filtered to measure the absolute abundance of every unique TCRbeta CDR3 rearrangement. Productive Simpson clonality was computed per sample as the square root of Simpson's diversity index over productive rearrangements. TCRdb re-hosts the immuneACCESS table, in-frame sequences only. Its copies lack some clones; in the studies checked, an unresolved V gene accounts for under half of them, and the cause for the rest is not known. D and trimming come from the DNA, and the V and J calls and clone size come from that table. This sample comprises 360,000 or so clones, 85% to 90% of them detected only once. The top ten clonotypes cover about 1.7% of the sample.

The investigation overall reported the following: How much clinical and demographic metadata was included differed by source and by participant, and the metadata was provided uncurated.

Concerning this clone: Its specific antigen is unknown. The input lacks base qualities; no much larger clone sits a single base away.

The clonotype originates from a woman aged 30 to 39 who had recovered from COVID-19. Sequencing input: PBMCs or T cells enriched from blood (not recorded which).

Here is the DNA: TGCAGTGCTAGTAGACAGGGGGCTTGGGATAATTCACCCCTCCACTTT. This yields the protein CSASRQGAWDNSPLHF. The V and J genes are TRBV20-1 and TRBJ1-6, and 10 junction bases match TRBD1. CDR1 and CDR2 are drawn from the germline V gene (reference sequence): DFQATT, SNEGSKA. From cysteine to phenylalanine, the CDR3 is 16 amino acids long. The only DNA kept is the CDR3, 48 bases in frame from the first base. At the junction V is shortened by 3 bases and J by 5 bases; bases outside the gene matches: 7.